This TCR beta chain was obtained from a study of cytomegalovirus exposure and HLA in healthy donors. Study-wide results and caveats: Analyses of presence/absence relied on an assumption of roughly uniform sequencing depth across donors. Confirmation in vitro established that a few CMV-associated chains were specific for CMV antigens. When analyzed later, the rates of TCR association showed variation by HLA locus, with DRB1 the most and HLA-C the fewest.

As for this clone: Its antigen is not identified.

The ends were cut back, 5 bases at V and 0 bases at J, with 13 bases in the middle. This CDR3 region has 15 residues. Germline loops: CDR1 MNHEY, CDR2 SMNVEV (reference sequence). PCR involved 60 Vbeta and 13 Jbeta primers. Here immunoSEQ multiplex PCR was the method, and the copy in TCRdb shows in-frame clones only, minus some. The sample consists of under 70,000 clones, over 55% of them appearing once. The clonotype comes from a man aged 40-49 years in good health and CMV-seropositive. The V call is TRBV27, the J call TRBJ1-1; no firm D call. Sequenced input: PBMCs. The CDR3 bases are TGTGCCAGCAGTAGAAGTGGAGCGATGAACACTGAAGCTTTCTTT. This sequence encodes CASSRSGAMNTEAFF.